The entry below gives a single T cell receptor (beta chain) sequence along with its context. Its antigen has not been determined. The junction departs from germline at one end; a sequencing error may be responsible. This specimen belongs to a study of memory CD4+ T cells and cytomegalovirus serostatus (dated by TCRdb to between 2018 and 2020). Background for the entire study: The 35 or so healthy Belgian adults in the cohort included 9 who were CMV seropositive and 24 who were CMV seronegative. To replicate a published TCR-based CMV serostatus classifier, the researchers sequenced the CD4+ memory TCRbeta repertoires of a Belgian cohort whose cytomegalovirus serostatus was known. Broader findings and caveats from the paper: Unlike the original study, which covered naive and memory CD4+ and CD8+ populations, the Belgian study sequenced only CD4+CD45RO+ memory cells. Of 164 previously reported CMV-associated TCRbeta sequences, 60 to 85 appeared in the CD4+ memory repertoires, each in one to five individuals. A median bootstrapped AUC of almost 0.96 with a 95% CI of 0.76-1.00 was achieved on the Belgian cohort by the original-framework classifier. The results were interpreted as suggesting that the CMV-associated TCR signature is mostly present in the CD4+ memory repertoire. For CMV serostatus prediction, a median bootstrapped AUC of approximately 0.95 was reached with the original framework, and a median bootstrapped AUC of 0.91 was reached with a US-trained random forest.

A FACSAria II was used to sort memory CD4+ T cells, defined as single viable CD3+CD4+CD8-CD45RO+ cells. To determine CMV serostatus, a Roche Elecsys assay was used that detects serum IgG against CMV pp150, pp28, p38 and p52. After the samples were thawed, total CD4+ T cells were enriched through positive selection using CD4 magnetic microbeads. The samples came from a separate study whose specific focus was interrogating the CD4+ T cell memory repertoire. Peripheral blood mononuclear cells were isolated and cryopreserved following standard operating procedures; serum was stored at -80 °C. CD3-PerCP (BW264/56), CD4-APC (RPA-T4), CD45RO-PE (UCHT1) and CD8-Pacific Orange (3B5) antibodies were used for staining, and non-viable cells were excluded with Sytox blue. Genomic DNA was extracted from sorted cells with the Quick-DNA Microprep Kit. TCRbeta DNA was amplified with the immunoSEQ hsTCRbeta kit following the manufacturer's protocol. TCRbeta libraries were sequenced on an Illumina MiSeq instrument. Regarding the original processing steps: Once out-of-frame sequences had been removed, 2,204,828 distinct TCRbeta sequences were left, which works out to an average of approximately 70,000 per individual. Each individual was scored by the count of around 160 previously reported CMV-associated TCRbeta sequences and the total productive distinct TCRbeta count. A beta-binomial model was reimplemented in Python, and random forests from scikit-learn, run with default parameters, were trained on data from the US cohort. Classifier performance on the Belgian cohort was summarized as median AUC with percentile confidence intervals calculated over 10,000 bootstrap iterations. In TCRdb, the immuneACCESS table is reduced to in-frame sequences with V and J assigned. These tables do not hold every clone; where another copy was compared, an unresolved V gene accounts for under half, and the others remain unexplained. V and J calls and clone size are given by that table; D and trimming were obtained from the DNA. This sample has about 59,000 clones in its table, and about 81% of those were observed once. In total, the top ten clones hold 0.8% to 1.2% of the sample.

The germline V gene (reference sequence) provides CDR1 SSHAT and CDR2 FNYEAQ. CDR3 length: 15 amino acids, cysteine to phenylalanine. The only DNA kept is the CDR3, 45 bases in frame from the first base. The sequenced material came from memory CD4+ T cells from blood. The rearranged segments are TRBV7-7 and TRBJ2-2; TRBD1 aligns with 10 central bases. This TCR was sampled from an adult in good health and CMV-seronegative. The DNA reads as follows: TGTGCTAGCAGCTTAGGGGACAGGGGCACCGGGGAGCTGTTTTTT. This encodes CASSLGDRGTGELFF.